The text below deals with one T cell receptor beta chain. Its antigen is currently unknown. UMI-labeled TRB cDNA libraries were prepared by 5' RACE. TCRdb reprocessed the 5' RACE reads, keeping one entry per CDR3 protein, no DNA. The sample table sets out tens of thousands of distinct CDR3 sequences. The source of the sample is a study of CXCR3-negative and CXCR3-positive naive CD8 T cells. Overall study context: Libraries each contributed about 1.5 +/- 0.3 million TRB reads, for approximately 130 million in total.

CDR1 is MDHEN, CDR2 SYDVKM, per germline. The CDR3 totals 13 residues. Study-wide findings and caveats: For memory CD8+ cells diversity was much lower, but both naive subsets had comparably high diversity. Naive subsets had comparable surface CD5; TCR strength was inferred from TRB CDR3 properties.

The TCR sequence derives from a human donor in good health. Some clones in this sample may be carry-over from other donors' samples. The rearrangement links TRBV28 to TRBJ1-5. The sequencing input was memory CD8+ T cells from blood. This chain's CDR3 is CASSLWGNQPQHF.